The sequence of this T cell receptor beta chain was determined in a study of blood T cells in healthy people across ages. Study conclusions and caveats: For the donors, CMV status was unknown and possibly confounded expanded clonotype changes.

On this clonotype: The antigen is unknown.

A sample-barcoded 5' primer and a J-beta primer mix were used in a second PCR of roughly 6 to 11 cycles. TCRdb reanalysed the 5' RACE reads using MiXCR and keeps one entry per CDR3 protein. Of about 720,000 distinct CDR3 sequences detected, roughly 25% appear once; the ten largest clones hold approximately 3.7%. The CDR3 runs to 13 residues. The trim removed 3 bases at V and 10 bases at J, leaving 7 bases unmatched. Germline-derived CDR1 and CDR2 are LNHDA and SQIVND (reference sequence). These data are also associated with another study on T cells of mothers and their children. From that second work: There were no persistent microchimeric T cell clones detected.

This chain links TRBV19 with TRBJ1-2; TRBD1 matches 8 bases. This receptor was identified in a boy aged 10-17 years in good health. Sequenced: blood. CDR3 amino acids: CASSISSQGDYTF. The DNA of the CDR3 is TGTGCCAGTAGTATCTCCTCACAGGGGGACTACACCTTC.